This T cell receptor (beta chain) emerged from a study of OX40 agonist ivuxolimab in advanced cancers. Study results and limitations: CD4+ and CD8+ blood T cells expanded clonally by week 6 at 0.1 to 3.0 mg/kg.

Trimming took off 3 bases at V and 1 base at J, with 12 bases between the two ends. Germline assignment: CDR1 MNHEY and CDR2 SVGAGI. The CDR3 sequence is 15 residues long. Some clones are missing from TCRdb's copy, which holds only in-frame ones; the method was immunoSEQ multiplex PCR. The sample contains about 160,000 clones, 94% of which appear only once. Excluded were patients having autoimmune disease history or systemic immunosuppression. Comments on this clone: The antigen is undetermined.

The rearrangement uses TRBV6-5 and TRBJ1-1; TRBD1 is a possible D gene (6 bases). The receptor's source is an adult with an advanced solid tumor such as melanoma, head and neck, liver or kidney cancer. The material sequenced was CD4+ or CD8+ T cells sorted from blood, taken in a trial of the OX40 agonist ivuxolimab. In nucleotides, the CDR3 is TGTGCCAGCAGTTATAGGGGGATCGGGAACACTGAAGCTTTCTTT. Translating it yields CASSYRGIGNTEAFF.